This T cell receptor beta chain is from a study of Graves' ophthalmopathy and Graves' hyperthyroidism. This clonotype was detected many times. Its cognate antigen is unknown. The junction departs from germline at one end; a sequencing error may be responsible. Clinicians diagnosed using symptoms, serum thyroxine, TRAb, thyroid ultrasound and orbital computed tomography. Regarding the study as a whole: The blood repertoire also included most expanded thyroid clonotypes above 0.001 frequency.

Amplification targeted the TCR beta CDR3 regions, with RNA transcripts as the source material. First-round RT-PCR relied on HTBI primers, and a second-round multiplex PCR came next. A single record per CDR3 protein comes from TCRdb applying MiXCR to the multiplex PCR reads. In the table there are about 390,000 distinct CDR3 sequences, 15% of which are singletons. Germline V gene sequence: CDR1 SGHDN, CDR2 FVKESK. The CDR3 runs to 14 residues. V usage is TRBV14 and J usage is TRBJ2-7; 7 bases map to TRBD2. This receptor was taken from a woman younger than 30 with stable Graves' hyperthyroidism. Sequenced: peripheral blood. The CDR3, as DNA: TGTGCCAGCAACCAAGCGGGGAACTGGTACGAGCAGTACTTC. Protein product: CASNQAGNWYEQYF. Combining the CDR3 with reference TRBV14 and TRBJ2-7 gives the whole variable domain EAGVTQFPSHSVIEKGQTVTLRCDPISGHDNLYWYRRVMGKEIKFLLHFVKESKQDESGMPNNRFLAERTGGTYSTLKVQPAELEDSGVYFCASNQAGNWYEQYFGPGTRLTVT.